The sample holds many counts of the clone carrying this TCR beta chain. Germline is not matched at one junction end, which may reflect a read error. With MiXCR, TCRdb reprocessed the PCR reads. The profile shows 50,000 or so clones, around 23% of them singletons. Prior to thyroid surgery, none of the patients had received any treatment. The CDR3 extends over 17 amino acids. Germline V gene sequence: CDR1 GTSNPN, CDR2 SVGIG (reference sequence). The data belong to a study of metastatic and nonmetastatic thyroid tumors. The J gene is TRBJ2-7, the V gene TRBV30, with 8 bases identical to TRBD2. The source of this sequence is a male donor with papillary thyroid cancer or a benign thyroid nodule (not recorded which). Some clones in this sample may be carry-over from other donors' samples. Sequencing input: blood. CDR3 in amino acids: CARSPPPRLAMSYEQYF. In DNA form, the CDR3 reads TGTGCCCGGAGTCCCCCCCCTCGACTAGCGATGAGCTACGAGCAGTACTTC. The full variable domain, its missing parts supplied by reference TRBV30 and TRBJ2-7, is SQTIHQWPATLVQPVGSPLSLECTVEGTSNPNLYWYRQAAGRGLQLLFYSVGIGQISSEVPQNLSASRPQDRQFILSSKKLLLSDSGFYLCARSPPPRLAMSYEQYFGPGTRLTVT.